This T cell receptor beta chain was retrieved from a study of shared clonotypes between healthy human individuals. Whole-study context: The study drew on a couple of women and a few men aged 18 to 49 as donors. Study-level points and caveats: Sampling covered blood only; tissue repertoires likely differ.

Notes on this clone: Its antigen is still unknown.

The naive CD8 population came from CD45RO-negative cells selected for CCR7, without terminally differentiated effector memory CD45RA+ cells. Each replicate PCR on the sorted subsets used roughly 200 ng DNA (around 30,000 T cell genomes). The table came from immunoSEQ multiplex PCR; TCRdb's copy has only in-frame clones and leaves some out. The table includes millions of clones, just over 90% detected once. Looked up from germline, CDR1 is MNHEY and CDR2 is SMNVEV (reference sequence). The CDR3 is made up of 16 amino acids. V gave up 3 bases and J gave up 2 bases; unmatched junction bases: 8. The chain links TRBV27 to TRBJ2-7; 9 positions agree with TRBD2. What was sequenced was naive CD8+ T cells from PBMCs. This TCR derives from a young man in good health. Some clones in this sample may be carry-over from other donors' samples. The CDR3, as DNA: TGTGCCAGCAGTTTTTCGAGCGGGAGGCGGACCTACGAGCAGTACTTC. It specifies CASSFSSGRRTYEQYF.